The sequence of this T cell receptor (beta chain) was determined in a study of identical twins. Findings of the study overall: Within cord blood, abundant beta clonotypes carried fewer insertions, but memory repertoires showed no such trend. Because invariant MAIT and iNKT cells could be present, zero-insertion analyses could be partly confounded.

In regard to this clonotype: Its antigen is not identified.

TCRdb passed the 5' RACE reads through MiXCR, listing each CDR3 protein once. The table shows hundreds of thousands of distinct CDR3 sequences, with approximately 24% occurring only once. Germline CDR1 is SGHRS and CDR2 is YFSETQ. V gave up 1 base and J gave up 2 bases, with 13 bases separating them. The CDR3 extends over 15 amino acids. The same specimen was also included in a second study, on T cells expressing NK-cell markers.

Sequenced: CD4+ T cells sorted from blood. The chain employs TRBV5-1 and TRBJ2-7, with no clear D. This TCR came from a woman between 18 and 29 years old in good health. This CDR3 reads CASSLFRVGAYEQYF. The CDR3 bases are TGCGCCAGCAGCTTGTTTAGGGTCGGCGCCTACGAGCAGTACTTC.